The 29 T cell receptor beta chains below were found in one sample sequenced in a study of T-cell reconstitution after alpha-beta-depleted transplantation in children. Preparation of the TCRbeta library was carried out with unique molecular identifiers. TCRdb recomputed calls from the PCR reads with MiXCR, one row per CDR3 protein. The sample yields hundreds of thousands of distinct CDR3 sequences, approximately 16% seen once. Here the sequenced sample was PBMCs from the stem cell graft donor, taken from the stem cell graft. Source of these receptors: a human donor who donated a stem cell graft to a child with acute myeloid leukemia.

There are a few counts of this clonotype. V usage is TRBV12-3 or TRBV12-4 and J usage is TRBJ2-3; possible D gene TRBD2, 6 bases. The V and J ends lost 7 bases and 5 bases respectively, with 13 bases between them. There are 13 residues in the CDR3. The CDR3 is CASTLGGLDTQYF. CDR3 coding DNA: TGTGCCAGCACCTTGGGAGGTCTAGATACGCAGTATTTT.

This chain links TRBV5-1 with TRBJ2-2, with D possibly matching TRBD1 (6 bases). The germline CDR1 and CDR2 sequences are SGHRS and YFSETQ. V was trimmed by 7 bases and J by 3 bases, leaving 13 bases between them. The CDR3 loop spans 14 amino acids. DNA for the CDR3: TGCGCCAGCTCAGCAGGGGACGACACCGGGGAGCTGTTTTTT. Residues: CASSAGDDTGELFF.

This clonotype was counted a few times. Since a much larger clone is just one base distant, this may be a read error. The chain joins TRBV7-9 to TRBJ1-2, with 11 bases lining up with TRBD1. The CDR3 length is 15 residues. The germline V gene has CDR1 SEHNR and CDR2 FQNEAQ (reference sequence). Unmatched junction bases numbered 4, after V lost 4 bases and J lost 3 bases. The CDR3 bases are TGTGCCAGCAGCTCCCCGGGACAGGGGGACTATGGCTACACCTTC. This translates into CASSSPGQGDYGYTF.

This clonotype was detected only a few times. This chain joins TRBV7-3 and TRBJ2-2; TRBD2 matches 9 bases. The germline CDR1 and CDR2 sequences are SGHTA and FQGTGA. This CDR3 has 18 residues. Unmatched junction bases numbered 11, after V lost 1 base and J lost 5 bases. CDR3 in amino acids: CASSLRASGAPGTGELFF. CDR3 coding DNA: TGTGCCAGCAGCTTAAGGGCTAGCGGGGCCCCGGGGACCGGGGAGCTGTTTTTT.

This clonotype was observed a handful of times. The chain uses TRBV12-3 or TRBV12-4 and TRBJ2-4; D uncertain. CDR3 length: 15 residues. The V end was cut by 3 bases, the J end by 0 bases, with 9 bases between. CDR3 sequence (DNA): TGTGCCAGCAGTTTGTTCCCACTAGCCAAAAACATTCAGTACTTC. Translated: CASSLFPLAKNIQYF.

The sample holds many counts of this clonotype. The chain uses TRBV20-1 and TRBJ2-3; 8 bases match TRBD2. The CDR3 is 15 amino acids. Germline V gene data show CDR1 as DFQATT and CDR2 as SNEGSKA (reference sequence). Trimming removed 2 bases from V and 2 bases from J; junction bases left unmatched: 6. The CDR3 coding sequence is TGCAGTGCTAGATTCCCGCGGGGGGACACAGATACGCAGTATTTT. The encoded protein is CSARFPRGDTDTQYF.

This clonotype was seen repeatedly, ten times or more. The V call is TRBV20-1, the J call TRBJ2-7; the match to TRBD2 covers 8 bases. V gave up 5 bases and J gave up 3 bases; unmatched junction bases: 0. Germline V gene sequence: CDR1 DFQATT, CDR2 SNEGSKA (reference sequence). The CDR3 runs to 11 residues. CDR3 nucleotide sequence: TGCAGTGCTGCGGGGGGCTACGAGCAGTACGTC. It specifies CSAAGGYEQYV.

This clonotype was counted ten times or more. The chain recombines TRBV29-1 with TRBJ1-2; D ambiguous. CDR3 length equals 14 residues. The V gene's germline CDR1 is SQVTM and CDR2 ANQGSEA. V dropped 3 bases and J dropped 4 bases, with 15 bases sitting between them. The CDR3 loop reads CSVEEYPLGYGYTF. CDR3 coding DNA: TGCAGCGTTGAGGAGTACCCCCTTGGCTATGGCTACACCTTC.

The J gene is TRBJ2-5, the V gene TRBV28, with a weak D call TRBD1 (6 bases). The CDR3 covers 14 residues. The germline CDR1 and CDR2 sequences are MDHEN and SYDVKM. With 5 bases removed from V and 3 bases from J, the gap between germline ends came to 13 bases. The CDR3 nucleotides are TGTGCCAGCAGTGCGGACAGAAGGAAAGAGACCCAGTACTTC. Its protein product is CASSADRRKETQYF.

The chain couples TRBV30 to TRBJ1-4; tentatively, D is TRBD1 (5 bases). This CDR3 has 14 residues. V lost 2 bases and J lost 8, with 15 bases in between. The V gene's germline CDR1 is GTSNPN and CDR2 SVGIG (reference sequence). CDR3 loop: CAWSTPGSQEKLFF. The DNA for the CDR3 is TGTGCCTGGAGTACTCCAGGGTCCCAAGAAAAACTGTTTTTT.

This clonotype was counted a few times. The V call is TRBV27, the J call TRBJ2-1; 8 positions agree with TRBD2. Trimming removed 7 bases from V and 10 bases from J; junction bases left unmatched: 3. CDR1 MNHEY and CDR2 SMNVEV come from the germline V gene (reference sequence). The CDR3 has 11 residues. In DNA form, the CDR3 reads TGTGCCAGCATCGGGGGGGACGAGCAGTTCTTC. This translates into CASIGGDEQFF.

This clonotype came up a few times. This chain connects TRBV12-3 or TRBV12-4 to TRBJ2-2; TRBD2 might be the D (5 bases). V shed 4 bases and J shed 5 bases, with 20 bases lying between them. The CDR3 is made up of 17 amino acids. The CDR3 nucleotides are TGTGCCAGCAGTTCCCCTCCGGTCGACACGGGAACCGGGGAGCTGTTTTTT. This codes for CASSSPPVDTGTGELFF.

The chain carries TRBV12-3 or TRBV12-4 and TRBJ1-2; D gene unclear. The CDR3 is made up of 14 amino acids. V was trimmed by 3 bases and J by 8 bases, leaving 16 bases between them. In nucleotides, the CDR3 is TGTGCCAGCAGTTTTAAGGCGGACGTTTTCGGCTACACCTTC. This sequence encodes CASSFKADVFGYTF.

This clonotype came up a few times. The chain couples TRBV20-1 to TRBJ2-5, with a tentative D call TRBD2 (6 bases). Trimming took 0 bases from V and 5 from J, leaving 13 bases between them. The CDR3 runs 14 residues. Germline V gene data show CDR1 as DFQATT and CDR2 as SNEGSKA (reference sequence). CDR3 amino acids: CSARDRLGVETQYF. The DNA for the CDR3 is TGCAGTGCTAGAGATAGACTAGGGGTGGAGACCCAGTACTTC.

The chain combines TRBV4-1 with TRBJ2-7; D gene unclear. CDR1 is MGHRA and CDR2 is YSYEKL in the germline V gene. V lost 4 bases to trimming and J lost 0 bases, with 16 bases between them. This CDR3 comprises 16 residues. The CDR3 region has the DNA TGCGCCAGCAGCCGGAAGTTGACACCCAGCTCCTACGAGCAGTACTTC. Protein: CASSRKLTPSSYEQYF.

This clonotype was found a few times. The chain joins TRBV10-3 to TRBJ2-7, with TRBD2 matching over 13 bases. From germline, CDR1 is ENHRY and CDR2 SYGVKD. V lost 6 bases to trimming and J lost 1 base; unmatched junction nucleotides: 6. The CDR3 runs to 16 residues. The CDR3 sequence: CAIRAGTSGASYEQYF. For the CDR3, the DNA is TGTGCCATCAGAGCCGGGACTAGCGGGGCTTCCTACGAGCAGTACTTC.

The CDR3 region is CASSPIFVGADTQYF. The CDR3 nucleotides read TGTGCCAGCAGCCCTATATTCGTAGGGGCAGATACGCAGTATTTT. The V gene is TRBV7-9, the J gene TRBJ2-3, with D tentatively TRBD1 (5 bases). The CDR3 is made up of 15 amino acids. CDR1 is SEHNR, CDR2 FQNEAQ, per germline (reference sequence). V dropped 5 bases and J dropped 4 bases, with 16 bases sitting between them.

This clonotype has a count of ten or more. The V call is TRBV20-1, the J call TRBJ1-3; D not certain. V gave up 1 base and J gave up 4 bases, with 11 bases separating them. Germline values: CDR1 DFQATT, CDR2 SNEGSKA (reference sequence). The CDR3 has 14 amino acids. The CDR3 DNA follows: TGCAGTGCTAGAGCGGGATCCGGAGGAAACACCATATATTTT. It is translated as CSARAGSGGNTIYF.

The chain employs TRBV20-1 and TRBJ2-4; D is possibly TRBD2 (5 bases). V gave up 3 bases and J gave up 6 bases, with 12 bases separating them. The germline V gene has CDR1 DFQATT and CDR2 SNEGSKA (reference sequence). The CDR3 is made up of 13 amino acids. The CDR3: CSARESGRNIQYF. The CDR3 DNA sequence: TGCAGTGCTAGGGAGTCGGGGAGAAACATTCAGTACTTC.

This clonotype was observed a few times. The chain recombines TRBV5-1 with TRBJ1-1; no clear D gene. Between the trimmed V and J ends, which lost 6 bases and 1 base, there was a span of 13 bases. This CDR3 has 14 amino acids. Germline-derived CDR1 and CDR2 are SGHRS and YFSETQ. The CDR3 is CASTKERENTEAFF. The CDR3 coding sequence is TGCGCCAGCACTAAGGAGAGGGAGAACACTGAAGCTTTCTTT. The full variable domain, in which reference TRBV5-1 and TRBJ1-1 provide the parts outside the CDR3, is KAGVTQTPRYLIKTRGQQVTLSCSPISGHRSVSWYQQTPGQGLQFLFEYFSETQRNKGNFPGRFSGRQFSNSRSEMNVSTLELGDSALYLCASTKERENTEAFFGQGTRLTVV.

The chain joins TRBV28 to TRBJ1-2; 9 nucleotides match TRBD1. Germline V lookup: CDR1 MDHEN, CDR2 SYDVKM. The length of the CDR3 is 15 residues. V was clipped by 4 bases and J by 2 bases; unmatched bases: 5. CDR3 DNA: TGTGCCAGCAGTTCAATCGGACAGGGGAACTATGGCTACACCTTC. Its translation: CASSSIGQGNYGYTF.

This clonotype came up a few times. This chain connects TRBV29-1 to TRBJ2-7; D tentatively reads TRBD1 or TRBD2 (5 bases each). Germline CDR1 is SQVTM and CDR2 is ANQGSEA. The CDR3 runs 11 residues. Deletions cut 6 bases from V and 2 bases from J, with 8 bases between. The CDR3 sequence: CSVEGTYEQYF. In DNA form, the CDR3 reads TGCAGCGTCGAGGGGACCTACGAGCAGTACTTC.

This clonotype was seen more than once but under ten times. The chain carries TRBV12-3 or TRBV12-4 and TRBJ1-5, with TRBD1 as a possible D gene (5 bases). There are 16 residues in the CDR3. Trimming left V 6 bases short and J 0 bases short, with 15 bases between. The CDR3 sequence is CASRKGEGFSNQPQHF. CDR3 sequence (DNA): TGTGCCAGCAGGAAAGGGGAGGGATTTAGCAATCAGCCCCAGCATTTT.

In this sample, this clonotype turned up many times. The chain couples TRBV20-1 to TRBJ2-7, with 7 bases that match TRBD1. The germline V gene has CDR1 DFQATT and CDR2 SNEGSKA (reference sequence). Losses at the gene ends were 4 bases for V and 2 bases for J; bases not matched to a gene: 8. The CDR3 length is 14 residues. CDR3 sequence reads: CSAIPTGTAYEQYF. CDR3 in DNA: TGCAGTGCTATTCCTACCGGGACAGCCTACGAGCAGTACTTC.

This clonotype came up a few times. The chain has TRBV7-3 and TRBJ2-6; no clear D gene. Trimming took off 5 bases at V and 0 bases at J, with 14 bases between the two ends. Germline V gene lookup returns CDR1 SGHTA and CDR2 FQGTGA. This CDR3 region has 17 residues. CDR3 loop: CASSPSWAYSGANVLTF. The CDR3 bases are TGTGCCAGCAGCCCCTCTTGGGCCTACTCTGGGGCCAACGTCCTGACTTTC.

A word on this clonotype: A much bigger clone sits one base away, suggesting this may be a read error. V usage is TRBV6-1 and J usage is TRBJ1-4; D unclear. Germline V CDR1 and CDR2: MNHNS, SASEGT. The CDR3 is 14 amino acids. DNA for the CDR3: TGTGCCAGCAGTGTTGACCGGACTTATGAAAACCTGTTTTTT. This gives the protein CASSVDRTYENLFF.

The CDR3 here is CSVRIGGDTQYF. The CDR3 DNA reads as TGCAGCGTTCGGATAGGGGGCGATACGCAGTATTTT. This chain links TRBV29-1 with TRBJ2-3, with 7 bases lining up with TRBD1. Germline CDR1 and CDR2: SQVTM and ANQGSEA. V was clipped by 5 bases and J by 6 bases; unmatched bases: 5. The CDR3 totals 12 residues.

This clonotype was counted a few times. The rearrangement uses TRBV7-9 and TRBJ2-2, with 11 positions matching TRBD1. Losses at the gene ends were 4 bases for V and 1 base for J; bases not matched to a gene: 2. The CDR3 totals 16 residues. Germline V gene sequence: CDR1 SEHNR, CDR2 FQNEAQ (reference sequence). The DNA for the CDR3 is TGTGCCAGCAGCTGGACAGGGGGCGAGAACACCGGGGAGCTGTTTTTT. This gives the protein CASSWTGGENTGELFF.

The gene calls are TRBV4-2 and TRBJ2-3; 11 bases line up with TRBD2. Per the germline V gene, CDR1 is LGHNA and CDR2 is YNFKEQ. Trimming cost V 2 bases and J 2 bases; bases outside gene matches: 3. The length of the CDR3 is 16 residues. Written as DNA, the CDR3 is TGTGCCAGCAGCCAAAAGGGACTAGCGGACACAGATACGCAGTATTTT. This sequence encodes CASSQKGLADTDTQYF.